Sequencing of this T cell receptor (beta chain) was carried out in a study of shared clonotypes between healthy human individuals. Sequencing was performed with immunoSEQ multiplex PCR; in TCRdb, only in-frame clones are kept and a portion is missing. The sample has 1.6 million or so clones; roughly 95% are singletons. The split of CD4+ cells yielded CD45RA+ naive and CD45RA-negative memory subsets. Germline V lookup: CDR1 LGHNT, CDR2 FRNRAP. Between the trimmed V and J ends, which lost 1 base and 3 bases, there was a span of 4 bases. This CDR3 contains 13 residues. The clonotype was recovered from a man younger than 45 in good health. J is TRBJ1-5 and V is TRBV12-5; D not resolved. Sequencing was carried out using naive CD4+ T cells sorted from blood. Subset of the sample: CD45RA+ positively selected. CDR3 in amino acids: CASGLGYNQPQHF. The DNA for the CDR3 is TGTGCTAGTGGTTTGGGATACAATCAGCCCCAGCATTTT.